This T cell receptor beta chain was identified in a study of neurological immune-mediated disorders. The cDNA was synthesized by 5'RACE incorporating 10-nucleotide random UMIs. A single run covered 15-18 subjects with over 200 million TCR-beta sequences. Each CDR3 protein is one row after TCRdb ran MiXCR on the 5' RACE reads. The sample shows around 40,000 distinct CDR3 sequences, roughly 13% of them seen only once. Per germline, CDR1 DFQATT and CDR2 SNEGSKA (reference sequence). V was clipped by 1 base and J by 5 bases; unmatched bases: 8. This CDR3 comprises 14 residues. This clonotype has a count of ten or more. The antigen is unknown. Source material was 2 million unsorted PBMCs, stored at -80 °C in RNAlater. Study-wide results and caveats: Private repertoires in all groups were suggested by the finding that expanded clones across subjects shared no CDR3 amino acid sequences.

This TCR derives from a female donor in good health. The sequenced sample consisted of PBMCs. V is TRBV20-1 and J is TRBJ2-7; TRBD2 agrees at 7 bases. The DNA of the CDR3 is TGCAGTGCTAGAGTGGCGGGAGTAAGGCACGAGCAGTACTTC. Translation: CSARVAGVRHEQYF.